This entry lists 16 T cell receptor beta chains sequenced from one sample in a study of graft-versus-host responses after intestinal transplantation. Method: immunoSEQ multiplex PCR; TCRdb's copy keeps in-frame clones and lacks some. The table includes approximately 75,000 clones, around 90% detected once. The antigens these receptors bind are not known. The source was unstimulated CD8+ T cells sorted from spleen or lymph node cells, collected before transplant. These receptors were collected from a human donor who was the organ donor for an intestinal transplant.

The V and J genes are TRBV25-1 and TRBJ1-2; TRBD1 agrees at 7 bases. V trimming: 4 bases; J trimming: 6 bases; junction bases outside the gene matches: 8. The V gene's germline CDR1 is MGHDK and CDR2 SYGVNS. The CDR3 consists of 14 residues. The CDR3 is CASSAYGGGDGYTF. The CDR3 bases are TGTGCCAGCAGTGCCTACGGAGGGGGCGATGGCTACACCTTC.

The V call is TRBV2, the J call TRBJ1-2; 8 bases map to TRBD1. CDR1 and CDR2 from the germline V gene are SNHLY and FYNNEI. The CDR3 runs 14 residues. V shed 3 bases, J shed 6 bases, and the junction held 6 bases outside the gene matches. As DNA, the CDR3 is TGTGCCAGCAGTGACGGACAGGGACACAATGGCTACACCTTC. Translation: CASSDGQGHNGYTF.

The rearrangement uses TRBV4-1 and TRBJ2-2; TRBD2 matches at 13 bases. Germline-derived CDR1 and CDR2 are MGHRA and YSYEKL. The CDR3 loop spans 18 amino acids. The ends lost 0 bases at V and 7 bases at J; junction bases unmatched: 8. CDR3 loop: CASSQDPTSGGAIGELFF. DNA of the CDR3: TGCGCCAGCAGCCAAGATCCAACTAGCGGGGGGGCGATCGGGGAGCTGTTTTTT.

CDR3 sequence (DNA): TGTGCCAGCAGCTTGGGGACACTCCAAGAGACCCAGTACTTC. As protein: CASSLGTLQETQYF. V usage is TRBV7-6 and J usage is TRBJ2-5; perhaps TRBD1 as D (6 bases). The CDR3 is 14 residues long. Germline V gene lookup returns CDR1 SGHVS and CDR2 FNYEAQ. Deletions cut 3 bases from V and 1 base from J, with 9 bases between.

The rearrangement joins TRBV2 to TRBJ2-7; no clear D gene. Trimming pared 3 bases from V and 3 bases from J, leaving 18 bases between. Germline assignment: CDR1 SNHLY and CDR2 FYNNEI. This CDR3 comprises 16 residues. The CDR3 coding sequence is TGTGCCAGCAGTGAGTCTTCGTCCAAAAAGGACTACGAGCAGTACGTC. It is translated as CASSESSSKKDYEQYV.

The chain recombines TRBV4-2 with TRBJ1-5; 7 bases align to TRBD1. Germline V lookup: CDR1 LGHNA, CDR2 YNFKEQ. This CDR3 is built from 16 residues. With V trimmed by 2 bases and J by 2 bases, 6 bases remained unmatched. The CDR3: CASSQLDRDGNQPQHF. The CDR3 nucleotides read TGTGCCAGCAGCCAACTCGACAGGGACGGCAATCAGCCCCAGCATTTT.

This clone was detected once. V is TRBV9 and J is TRBJ1-2; 7 nucleotides agree with TRBD1. In germline, CDR1 is SGDLS, CDR2 YYNGEE. The CDR3 spans 14 residues. With 4 bases clipped from V and 4 bases from J, the junction kept 7 bases outside the gene matches. The CDR3 DNA is TGTGCCAGCAGCTGCCGGGACAGATTCTATGGCTACACCTTC. Protein: CASSCRDRFYGYTF.

The chain has TRBV6-1 and TRBJ1-5; D gene uncertain. Trimming pared 4 bases from V and 4 bases from J, leaving 11 bases between. CDR1 is MNHNS and CDR2 is SASEGT in the germline V gene. There are 14 residues in the CDR3. The CDR3 protein is CASSAKVENQPQHF. The CDR3 region has the DNA TGTGCCAGCAGTGCTAAGGTGGAGAATCAGCCCCAGCATTTT.

This chain uses TRBV4-3 with TRBJ2-5; D is uncertain. Trimming shortened V by 0 bases and J by 5 bases, and 10 bases separated the two germline ends. The germline gives CDR1 LGHNA, CDR2 YSLEER. CDR3 size: 14 residues. CDR3 sequence: CASSQEQTRETQYF. For the CDR3, the DNA is TGCGCCAGCAGCCAAGAACAGACACGGGAGACCCAGTACTTC.

The CDR3 bases are TGTGCCAGCAGTGAGACAGGGGGCACCCCCTACGAGCAGTACGTC. It yields the protein CASSETGGTPYEQYV. The chain has TRBV27 and TRBJ2-7; 10 nucleotides line up with TRBD1. The CDR3 contains 15 residues. J gave up 2 bases and V 5 bases, and 6 bases lay outside the gene matches. Germline lookup yields CDR1 MNHEY and CDR2 SMNVEV (reference sequence).

V usage is TRBV9 and J usage is TRBJ1-6, with D unclear. The germline V gene encodes CDR1 SGDLS and CDR2 YYNGEE. This CDR3 is 17 amino acids long. Trimming took 4 bases from V and 4 from J, leaving 18 bases between them. CDR3 amino acids: CASSTEGEARYNSPLHF. The DNA of the CDR3 is TGTGCCAGCAGCACCGAAGGAGAGGCCCGATATAATTCACCCCTCCACTTT.

V gene TRBV28 combines with J gene TRBJ2-2; no firm D call. The germline gives CDR1 MDHEN, CDR2 SYDVKM. The V gene lost 3 bases and the J gene lost 2 bases, with 16 bases spanning the gap. The CDR3 has 17 residues. CDR3 nucleotide sequence: TGTGCCAGCAGTTTGGCCATCAACCCCCTCAACACCGGGGAGCTGTTTTTT. Translating it yields CASSLAINPLNTGELFF.

The genes are TRBV14 and TRBJ2-1; D is possibly TRBD1 (6 bases). From germline, CDR1 is SGHDN and CDR2 FVKESK. This CDR3 is 14 amino acids long. Trimming took 4 bases from V and 5 from J, leaving 12 bases between them. In DNA form, the CDR3 reads TGTGCCAGCAGCCCCCACAGGGTTCACAATGAGCAGTTCTTC. Protein product: CASSPHRVHNEQFF.

This clone has only a few counts. This sequence joins TRBV5-4 and TRBJ1-6, with D possibly matching TRBD1 (6 bases). Germline V gene sequence: CDR1 SGHNT, CDR2 YYREEE (reference sequence). V was shortened by 7 bases and J by 11 bases, with 13 bases between the two germline ends. The length of the CDR3 is 12 residues. CDR3 in DNA: TGTGCCAGCGCAATACAGGGTACACCCCTCCACTTT. The encoded protein is CASAIQGTPLHF.

The gene calls are TRBV6-6 and TRBJ1-1, with D possibly being TRBD1 (5 bases). CDR1 is MNHNY and CDR2 is SVGAGI in the germline V gene (reference sequence). V dropped 4 bases and J dropped 0 bases, with 15 bases sitting between them. The CDR3 loop spans 16 amino acids. The CDR3 coding sequence is TGTGCCAGCAGTTCAGTCCCGGGACTCATGAACACTGAAGCTTTCTTT. Protein sequence: CASSSVPGLMNTEAFF.

The chain employs TRBV4-1 and TRBJ1-6; D ambiguous. CDR1 and CDR2 from the germline V gene are MGHRA and YSYEKL. This CDR3 has 14 amino acids. Trimming removed 0 bases at V and 7 bases at J, with 7 bases between. The CDR3 region is CASSQDYGNSPLHF. The CDR3 DNA sequence: TGCGCCAGCAGCCAAGATTACGGGAATTCACCCCTCCACTTT.